Below are 9 T cell receptor beta chains sequenced from a single sample in a study of Ad26.COV2.S vaccination and SARS-CoV-2 variants. Specified treatment: about 20 received Ad26.COV2.S at low or high dose, single or two shots; several received placebo; per-sample allocation not given. Specimen acquisition occurred on day 63 following the initial vaccine or placebo injection. This table comes from immunoSEQ multiplex PCR, and its TCRdb copy is limited to in-frame clones, with some not included. The sample holds around 300,000 clones, around 88% seen once. The sample consisted of peripheral blood, taken in a trial of Ad26.COV2.S vaccine versus placebo. Receptors were obtained from a person aged 18-65 years who received the Ad26.COV2.S COVID-19 vaccine or a placebo.

The chain combines TRBV28 with TRBJ1-4; D not certain. Trimming took 1 base from V and 0 from J, leaving 18 bases between them. CDR1 MDHEN and CDR2 SYDVKM come from the germline V gene. The CDR3 extends over 19 amino acids. CDR3 sequence (DNA): TGTGCCAGCAGTTTATCCCCCCTCGCCGCCCATGCAACTAATGAAAAACTGTTTTTT. As protein: CASSLSPLAAHATNEKLFF.

This clone was observed a few times. This chain links TRBV4-2 with TRBJ2-3; maybe TRBD2 (5 bases). Trimming stripped 0 bases from V and 5 bases from J, with 6 bases between. Germline V CDR1 and CDR2: LGHNA, YNFKEQ. This CDR3 is built from 13 residues. This chain's CDR3 is CASSQDGGDTQYF. The CDR3 DNA sequence: TGTGCCAGCAGCCAAGATGGAGGAGATACGCAGTATTTT.

This chain joins TRBV5-6 and TRBJ1-4; the D gene is possibly TRBD1 (5 bases). The CDR3 runs 15 residues. Between the trimmed V and J ends, which lost 8 bases and 5 bases, there was a span of 19 bases. The V gene's germline CDR1 is SGHDT and CDR2 YYEEEE. In DNA form, the CDR3 reads TGTGCCAGTATATCCCGAGGGGCTAACAATGAAAAACTGTTTTTT. Amino acids: CASISRGANNEKLFF.

The chain combines TRBV27 with TRBJ1-5; D may be TRBD1 (6 bases). This CDR3 spans 14 amino acids. The V gene's germline CDR1 is MNHEY and CDR2 SMNVEV (reference sequence). V was shortened by 7 bases and J by 4 bases, with 14 bases between the two germline ends. The DNA of the CDR3 is TGTGCCAGCAACAGGAGGGGGGAAAATCAGCCCCAGCATTTT. Translating gives CASNRRGENQPQHF.

The rearrangement joins TRBV5-8 to TRBJ1-2; no reliable D call. Deletions cut 1 base from V and 7 bases from J, with 11 bases between. Per germline, CDR1 SGHTS and CDR2 YDEGEE. The CDR3 covers 13 residues. The CDR3 DNA is TGTGCCAGCAGCTTGCGTCCCCCGCGTGGCTACACCTTC. This gives the protein CASSLRPPRGYTF. Looking up the rest from reference TRBV5-8 and TRBJ1-2 gives the full variable domain: EAGVTQSPTHLIKTRGQQATLRCSPISGHTSVYWYQQALGLGLQFLLWYDEGEERNRGNFPPRFSGRQFPNYSSELNVNALELEDSALYLCASSLRPPRGYTFGSGTRLTVV.

The chain combines TRBV7-2 with TRBJ1-4; 10 bases align to TRBD1. Trimming took 4 bases from V and 8 from J; bases not matched to a gene: 4. Germline values: CDR1 SGHTA, CDR2 FQGNSA. The CDR3 is 14 amino acids. CDR3 amino acids: CASSSDRGREKLFF. CDR3 nucleotides: TGTGCCAGCAGCTCTGACAGGGGGCGGGAAAAACTGTTTTTT.

This chain connects TRBV19 to TRBJ2-3; TRBD1 aligns across 10 bases. The CDR3 sequence is 15 residues long. CDR1 is LNHDA and CDR2 is SQIVND in the germline V gene (reference sequence). V dropped 6 bases and J dropped 4; count of bases not matched to a gene: 7. Here the CDR3 DNA reads TGTGCCAGTAGCCGCCGGGACAGGGGCCCAGATACGCAGTATTTT. This sequence encodes CASSRRDRGPDTQYF.

The chain combines TRBV27 with TRBJ2-5, with a possible D match to TRBD2 (5 bases). Germline values: CDR1 MNHEY, CDR2 SMNVEV (reference sequence). This CDR3 has 15 residues. Trimming stripped 5 bases from V and 5 bases from J, with 18 bases between. The CDR3 DNA sequence: TGTGCCAGCAGTCCCGCCCCGGGGATCCGGGAGACCCAGTACTTC. This encodes CASSPAPGIRETQYF.

About this clone itself: The sample has other DNA sequences that encode this CDR3 too. CDR3: CASSLAGGTDTQYF. As DNA, the CDR3 is TGTGCCAGCAGTTTAGCGGGAGGCACAGATACGCAGTATTTT. The rearrangement uses TRBV28 and TRBJ2-3; 7 bases match TRBD2. Unmatched junction bases numbered 0, after V lost 2 bases and J lost 1 base. CDR1 and CDR2 from the germline V gene are MDHEN and SYDVKM. This CDR3 contains 14 residues.